The 6 T cell receptor beta chains given below trace back to one sample, sequenced in a study of human T cells and chemical hapten exposure. Using its own MiXCR run on the RACE reads, TCRdb lists one record per CDR3 protein. Among about 130,000 distinct CDR3 sequences listed, approximately 9.5% were seen once. Indicated time point: healthy volunteer bleed at 2 weeks. Unseparated into fractions, whole blood served as the source from which total RNA was extracted. Sequenced material: whole blood. These receptors all stem from a male donor in good health. Some clones in this sample may be carry-over from other donors' samples.

This chain joins TRBV6-5 and TRBJ1-2, with D possibly matching TRBD1 (6 bases). The CDR3 runs to 15 residues. Germline V gives CDR1 MNHEY, CDR2 SVGAGI. V gave up 5 bases and J gave up 5 bases, with 18 bases separating them. The CDR3 reads CASSPRGTAIYGYTF. In nucleotides, the CDR3 is TGTGCCAGCAGTCCTAGGGGGACTGCGATTTATGGCTACACCTTC.

Only a few counts were recorded for this clonotype. The gene calls are TRBV7-2 and TRBJ2-3, with 14 bases that match TRBD2. Germline values: CDR1 SGHTA, CDR2 FQGNSA. The CDR3 consists of 22 residues. V lost 4 bases and J lost 1; bases outside the gene matches: 19. The CDR3 region has the DNA TGTGCCAGCAGCTCACACCCGAGAGAGACTAGCGGGGGGGCAGGGGGCACAGATACGCAGTATTTT. This gives the protein CASSSHPRETSGGAGGTDTQYF.

The V and J genes are TRBV6-6 and TRBJ1-1, with a tentative D call TRBD1 (5 bases). V gave up 5 bases and J gave up 4 bases, with 14 bases separating them. The V gene's germline CDR1 is MNHNY and CDR2 SVGAGI (reference sequence). This CDR3 is 14 amino acids long. The CDR3 bases are TGTGCCAGCAGTACAAATCGCGGGGGCACTGAAGCTTTCTTT. Translating it yields CASSTNRGGTEAFF.

This chain joins TRBV12-3 or TRBV12-4 and TRBJ1-1, with a possible D match to TRBD1 (6 bases). V shed 3 bases and J shed 0 bases, with 11 bases lying between them. The CDR3 is 15 amino acids. The chain's CDR3 is CASSFGGRMNTEAFF. CDR3 nucleotides: TGTGCCAGCAGTTTTGGGGGCAGGATGAACACTGAAGCTTTCTTT.

This clonotype was observed many times. This chain uses TRBV6-6 with TRBJ1-5, with D unclear. Trimming shortened V by 11 bases and J by 0 bases, and 8 bases separated the two germline ends. The CDR3 consists of 12 residues. Germline V lookup: CDR1 MNHNY, CDR2 SVGAGI (reference sequence). The CDR3 DNA reads TGTGCCTCCGGACCTAGCAATCAGCCCCAGCATTTT. This encodes CASGPSNQPQHF.

The rearrangement uses TRBV7-8 and TRBJ1-1, with D tentatively TRBD1 (5 bases). This CDR3 is built from 15 residues. Trimming pared 1 base from V and 3 bases from J, leaving 12 bases between. CDR1 is SGHVS and CDR2 is FQNEAQ in the germline V gene. The DNA of the CDR3 is TGTGCCAGCAGCTTAGATAGGGGAGTGGACACTGAAGCTTTCTTT. Its protein is CASSLDRGVDTEAFF.